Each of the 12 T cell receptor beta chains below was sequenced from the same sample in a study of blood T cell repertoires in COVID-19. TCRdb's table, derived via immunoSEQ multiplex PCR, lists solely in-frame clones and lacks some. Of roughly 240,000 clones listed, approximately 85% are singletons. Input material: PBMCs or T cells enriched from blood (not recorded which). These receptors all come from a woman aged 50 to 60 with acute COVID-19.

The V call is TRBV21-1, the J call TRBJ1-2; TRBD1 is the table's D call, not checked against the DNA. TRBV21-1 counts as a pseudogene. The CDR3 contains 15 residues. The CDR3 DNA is TGTGCCAGCTTGACTTCAGGGGGAGTGGAATATGGCTACACCTTC. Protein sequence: CASLTSGGVEYGYTF.

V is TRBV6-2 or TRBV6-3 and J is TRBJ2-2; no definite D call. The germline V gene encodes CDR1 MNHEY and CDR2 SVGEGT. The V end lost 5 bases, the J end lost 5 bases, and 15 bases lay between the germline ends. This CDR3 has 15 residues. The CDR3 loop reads CASSTFASTTGELFF. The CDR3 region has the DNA TGTGCCAGCAGTACGTTCGCGTCTACGACCGGGGAGCTGTTTTTT.

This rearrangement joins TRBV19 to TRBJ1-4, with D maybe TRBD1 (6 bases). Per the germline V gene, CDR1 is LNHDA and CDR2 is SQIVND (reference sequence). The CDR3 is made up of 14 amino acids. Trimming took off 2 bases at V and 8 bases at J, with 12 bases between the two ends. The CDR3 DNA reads TGTGCCAGTAGTATAATCGGCCAGGGGGAAAAACTGTTTTTT. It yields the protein CASSIIGQGEKLFF. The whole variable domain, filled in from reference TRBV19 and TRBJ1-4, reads DGGITQSPKYLFRKEGQNVTLSCEQNLNHDAMYWYRQDPGQGLRLIYYSQIVNDFQKGDIAEGYSVSREKKESFPLTVTSAQKNPTAFYLCASSIIGQGEKLFFGSGTQLSVL.

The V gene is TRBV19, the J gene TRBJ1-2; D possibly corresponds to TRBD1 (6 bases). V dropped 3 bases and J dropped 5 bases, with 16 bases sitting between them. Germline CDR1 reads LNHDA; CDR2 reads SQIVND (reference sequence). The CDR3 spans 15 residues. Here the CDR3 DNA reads TGTGCCAGTAGTATTCCCGGACAGCACACATATGGCTACACCTTC. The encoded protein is CASSIPGQHTYGYTF.

Written as DNA, the CDR3 is TGTGCCAGCAGGATATCGGGACAGGACCTAAACATTCAGTACTTC. This gives the protein CASRISGQDLNIQYF. The V call is TRBV7-9, the J call TRBJ2-4, with 8 bases fitting TRBD1. CDR3 length: 15 amino acids. Trimming removed 6 bases from V and 6 bases from J; junction bases left unmatched: 10. Germline V gene data show CDR1 as SEHNR and CDR2 as FQNEAQ (reference sequence).

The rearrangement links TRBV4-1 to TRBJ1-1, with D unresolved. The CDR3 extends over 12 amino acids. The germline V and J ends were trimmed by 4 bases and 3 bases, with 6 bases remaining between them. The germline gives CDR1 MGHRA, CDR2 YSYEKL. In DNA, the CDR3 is TGCGCCAGCAGCCTCGACTACACTGAAGCTTTCTTT. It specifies CASSLDYTEAFF.

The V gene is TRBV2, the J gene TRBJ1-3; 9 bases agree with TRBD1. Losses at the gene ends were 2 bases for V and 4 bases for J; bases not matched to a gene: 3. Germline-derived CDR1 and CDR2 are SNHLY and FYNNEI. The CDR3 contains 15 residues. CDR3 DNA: TGTGCCAGCAGTGAACTGACAGGGGGAGGAAACACCATATATTTT. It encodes CASSELTGGGNTIYF.

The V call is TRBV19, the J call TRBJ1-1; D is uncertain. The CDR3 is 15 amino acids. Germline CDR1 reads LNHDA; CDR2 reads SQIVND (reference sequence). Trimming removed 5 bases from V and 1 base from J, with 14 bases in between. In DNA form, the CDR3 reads TGTGCCAGTAGTCCTCGGGGAGGACGGAACACTGAAGCTTTCTTT. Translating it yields CASSPRGGRNTEAFF.

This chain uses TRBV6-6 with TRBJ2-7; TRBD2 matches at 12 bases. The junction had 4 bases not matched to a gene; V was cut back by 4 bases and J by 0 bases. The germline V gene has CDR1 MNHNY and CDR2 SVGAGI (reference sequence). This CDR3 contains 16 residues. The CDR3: CASSSKTSGGSYEQYF. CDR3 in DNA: TGTGCCAGCAGTTCTAAGACTAGCGGGGGCTCCTACGAGCAGTACTTC.

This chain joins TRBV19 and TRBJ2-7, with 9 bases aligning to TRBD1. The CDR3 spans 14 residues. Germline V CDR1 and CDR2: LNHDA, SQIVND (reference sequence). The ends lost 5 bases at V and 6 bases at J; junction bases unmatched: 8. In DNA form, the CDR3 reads TGTGCCAGTAGTCCACGGACAGGGGAAGGCGAGCAGTACTTC. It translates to CASSPRTGEGEQYF. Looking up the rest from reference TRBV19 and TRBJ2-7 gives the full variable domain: DGGITQSPKYLFRKEGQNVTLSCEQNLNHDAMYWYRQDPGQGLRLIYYSQIVNDFQKGDIAEGYSVSREKKESFPLTVTSAQKNPTAFYLCASSPRTGEGEQYFGPGTRLTVT.

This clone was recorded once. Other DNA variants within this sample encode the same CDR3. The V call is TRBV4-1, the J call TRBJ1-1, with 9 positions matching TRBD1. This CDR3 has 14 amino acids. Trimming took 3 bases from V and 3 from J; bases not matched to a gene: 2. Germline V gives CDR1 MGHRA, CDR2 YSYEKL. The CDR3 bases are TGCGCCAGCAGCCAGCGACAGGGGGACACTGAAGCTTTCTTT. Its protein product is CASSQRQGDTEAFF.

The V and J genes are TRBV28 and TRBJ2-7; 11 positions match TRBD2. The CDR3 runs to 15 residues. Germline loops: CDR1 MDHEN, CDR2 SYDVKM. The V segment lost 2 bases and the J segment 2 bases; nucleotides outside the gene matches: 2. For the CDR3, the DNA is TGTGCCAGCAGTTTACTTAGCGGGGGGGCCTACGAGCAGTACTTC. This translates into CASSLLSGGAYEQYF.